The 26 T cell receptor beta chains below were found in one sample sequenced in a study of shared clonotypes between healthy human individuals (dated by TCRdb to about 2020). For the CD8 naive samples, CD45RO-negative cells were positively selected for CCR7, yielding a CD45RA+CCR7+ population from which TemRA cells were excluded. Preparation of the library involved the immunoSEQ multiplex PCR assay. Not all clones reach the TCRdb copy of this immuneACCESS table, which keeps in-frame sequences only. Checked studies attribute under half of the gap to unresolved V genes and leave the rest unexplained. For this sample the table gives some 2.1 million clones, of which roughly 94% were detected only once. The ten largest clones add up to roughly 1% of the sample. Sequenced material: naive CD8+ T cells sorted from blood. The cell subset or site label for this specimen denotes: CD45RA+CCR7+. All receptors come from a man younger than 35 in good health.

The chain joins TRBV6-8 to TRBJ1-1; no definite D call. Deletions cut 5 bases from V and 0 bases from J, with 10 bases between. CDR1 is MNHGY and CDR2 is SAAAGT in the germline V gene. The CDR3 runs to 14 residues. This CDR3 reads CASSPFNVNTEAFF. The CDR3 DNA follows: TGTGCCAGCAGTCCTTTTAACGTGAACACTGAAGCTTTCTTT.

The V and J genes are TRBV4-2 and TRBJ1-3, with a weak D call TRBD1 (5 bases). The length of the CDR3 is 16 residues. Germline CDR1 reads LGHNA; CDR2 reads YNFKEQ. V was pared by 0 bases and J by 4 bases, with 13 bases between. The DNA of the CDR3 is TGTGCCAGCAGCCAAGAACGTGAAGGGGTCGGAAACACCATATATTTT. Translated, it gives CASSQEREGVGNTIYF.

Worth noting for this clone: The same CDR3 is also encoded by other DNA sequences in this sample. The chain has TRBV4-1 and TRBJ2-1, with 8 positions matching TRBD1. Trimming took 4 bases from V and 4 from J; bases not matched to a gene: 3. Germline loops: CDR1 MGHRA, CDR2 YSYEKL. This CDR3 contains 14 residues. CDR3 in DNA: TGCGCCAGCAGCCCTAGGACAGGGTACAATGAGCAGTTCTTC. Translated, it gives CASSPRTGYNEQFF.

This chain connects TRBV6-5 to TRBJ1-2; weak D call: TRBD1 (5 bases). Trimming pared 2 bases from V and 7 bases from J, leaving 14 bases between. CDR3 length equals 14 residues. Germline V gene sequence: CDR1 MNHEY, CDR2 SVGAGI. The CDR3 DNA follows: TGTGCCAGCAGTTACGTTCAGGCAGGGCCTGGCTACACCTTC. This encodes CASSYVQAGPGYTF.

Comment on this clone: The same CDR3 also results from other DNA sequences found in this sample. J is TRBJ1-6 and V is TRBV28; D unresolved. V was pared by 2 bases and J by 10 bases, with 12 bases between. The CDR3 has 14 amino acids. The germline V gene has CDR1 MDHEN and CDR2 SYDVKM. The CDR3 sequence: CASSLRGVRSPLHF. CDR3 in DNA: TGTGCCAGCAGTTTACGGGGTGTAAGATCACCCCTCCACTTT. The whole variable domain, filled in from reference TRBV28 and TRBJ1-6, reads DVKVTQSSRYLVKRTGEKVFLECVQDMDHENMFWYRQDPGLGLRLIYFSYDVKMKEKGDIPEGYSVSREKKERFSLILESASTNQTSMYLCASSLRGVRSPLHFGNGTRLTVT.

V gene TRBV7-8 combines with J gene TRBJ2-5, with 7 bases lining up with TRBD2. V gave up 1 base and J gave up 3 bases; unmatched junction bases: 8. Germline V gene data show CDR1 as SGHVS and CDR2 as FQNEAQ. This CDR3 region has 16 residues. In DNA form, the CDR3 reads TGTGCCAGCAGCTTAGATCCAGGGACTATGGAAGAGACCCAGTACTTC. Translated, it gives CASSLDPGTMEETQYF.

A note on this clone: A read error may produce the germline difference seen at one junction end. J is TRBJ2-1 and V is TRBV19; 8 bases line up with TRBD2. The CDR3 contains 14 residues. Germline V lookup: CDR1 LNHDA, CDR2 SQIVND (reference sequence). For the CDR3, the DNA is TGTGCCAGTAGCATAGCGGGGAGATACAATGAGCAGTTCTTC. It encodes CASSIAGRYNEQFF.

V gene TRBV23-1 combines with J gene TRBJ1-5, with a possible D match to TRBD1 (5 bases). TRBV23-1 carries the ORF label, with uncertain function. The CDR3 loop spans 15 amino acids. The V end lost 3 bases, the J end lost 3 bases, and 12 bases lay between the germline ends. CDR3 coding DNA: TGCGCCAGCAGTCATTCCGACAGCGCCAATCAGCCCCAGCATTTT. Protein sequence: CASSHSDSANQPQHF.

The chain uses TRBV7-9 and TRBJ1-6; D unresolved. Trimming removed 5 bases from V and 0 bases from J, with 11 bases in between. The CDR3 extends over 16 amino acids. The germline CDR1 and CDR2 sequences are SEHNR and FQNEAQ (reference sequence). The CDR3 spells CASSPAQSSYNSPLHF. The CDR3 DNA reads TGTGCCAGCAGCCCCGCGCAGAGCTCCTATAATTCACCCCTCCACTTT.

The chain has TRBV9 and TRBJ1-4; no firm D call. Germline CDR1 reads SGDLS; CDR2 reads YYNGEE. The CDR3 consists of 13 residues. Between the trimmed V and J ends, which lost 4 bases and 7 bases, there was a span of 11 bases. The CDR3 reads CASSPEVTEKLFF. In nucleotides, the CDR3 is TGTGCCAGCAGCCCCGAGGTAACTGAAAAACTGTTTTTT.

The chain is built from TRBV7-9 and TRBJ1-3, with a weak D call TRBD1 (6 bases). Trimming shortened V by 2 bases and J by 5 bases, and 16 bases separated the two germline ends. The germline CDR1 and CDR2 sequences are SEHNR and FQNEAQ (reference sequence). The CDR3 consists of 16 residues. The CDR3 region is CASSLSTGQTRNTIYF. CDR3 bases: TGTGCCAGCAGCTTAAGTACGGGACAAACCAGAAACACCATATATTTT.

In its sample, this clone was seen once. V and J are TRBV19 and TRBJ1-5; the match to TRBD1 covers 9 bases. CDR1 and CDR2 from the germline V gene are LNHDA and SQIVND (reference sequence). The CDR3 has 15 residues. The CDR3 nucleotides are TGTGCTGTAGGACAGGGGTTTTTTAGCAATCAGCCCCAGCATTTT. Translated, it gives CAVGQGFFSNQPQHF.

The chain has TRBV30 and TRBJ1-1; possibly TRBD1 for D (6 bases). The CDR3 loop spans 16 amino acids. The germline V gene has CDR1 GTSNPN and CDR2 SVGIG (reference sequence). The V end was cut by 1 base, the J end by 0 bases, with 15 bases between. CDR3 residues: CAWSEDSSLMNTEAFF. CDR3 in DNA: TGTGCCTGGAGTGAGGACAGCTCACTGATGAACACTGAAGCTTTCTTT. Using reference TRBV30 and TRBJ1-1 for the parts outside the CDR3, the full variable domain is SQTIHQWPATLVQPVGSPLSLECTVEGTSNPNLYWYRQAAGRGLQLLFYSVGIGQISSEVPQNLSASRPQDRQFILSSKKLLLSDSGFYLCAWSEDSSLMNTEAFFGQGTRLTVV.

The chain recombines TRBV11-2 with TRBJ2-1, with TRBD1 identical over 8 bases. Losses at the gene ends were 4 bases for V and 0 bases for J; bases not matched to a gene: 2. Germline V lookup: CDR1 SGHAT, CDR2 FQNNGV. The length of the CDR3 is 15 residues. The CDR3 DNA is TGTGCCAGCAGCTCTACAGGGGGCTCCTACAATGAGCAGTTCTTC. Protein sequence: CASSSTGGSYNEQFF.

Notes on this clone: Germline and junction disagree at one end, which may indicate a read error. The V gene is TRBV5-6, the J gene TRBJ2-3; D uncertain. Germline V lookup: CDR1 SGHDT, CDR2 YYEEEE. The CDR3 extends over 11 amino acids. The CDR3: CASTLKGTQYF. In DNA, the CDR3 is TGTGCCAGCACCTTGAAAGGTACGCAGTATTTT. Looking up the rest from reference TRBV5-6 and TRBJ2-3 gives the full variable domain: DAGVTQSPTHLIKTRGQQVTLRCSPKSGHDTVSWYQQALGQGPQFIFQYYEEEERQRGNFPDRFSGHQFPNYSSELNVNALLLGDSALYLCASTLKGTQYFGPGTRLTVL.

CDR3 in amino acids: CASSAPDRGKLNEQFF. The CDR3 coding sequence is TGTGCCAGCAGCGCGCCCGACAGGGGGAAGTTGAATGAGCAGTTCTTC. The chain recombines TRBV7-9 with TRBJ2-1; 9 bases are shared with TRBD1. The CDR3 is 16 residues long. With V trimmed by 5 bases and J by 7 bases, 12 bases remained unmatched. Germline-derived CDR1 and CDR2 are SEHNR and FQNEAQ (reference sequence).

Remarks on this clone: Other nucleotide sequences in the sample specify the same CDR3. V usage is TRBV2 and J usage is TRBJ1-5; TRBD1 matches at 8 bases. Trimming took 6 bases from V and 2 from J; bases not matched to a gene: 6. The CDR3 contains 15 residues. The V gene's germline CDR1 is SNHLY and CDR2 FYNNEI. The CDR3 DNA reads TGTGCCAGCAGGGGGACAGGCGGTGGCAATCAGCCCCAGCATTTT. This sequence encodes CASRGTGGGNQPQHF.

The chain couples TRBV11-2 to TRBJ2-2; 9 positions agree with TRBD1. The ends lost 5 bases at V and 5 bases at J; junction bases unmatched: 12. The CDR3 totals 17 residues. Germline CDR1 and CDR2: SGHAT and FQNNGV. The CDR3 sequence: CASSPGPGTGKTGELFF. The CDR3 nucleotides are TGTGCCAGCAGCCCGGGCCCAGGGACAGGGAAAACCGGGGAGCTGTTTTTT.

Regarding this clone: In the same sample, other DNA sequences code for this CDR3. The gene calls are TRBV7-2 and TRBJ1-5, with 7 nucleotides matching TRBD1. The V gene's germline CDR1 is SGHTA and CDR2 FQGNSA. Trimming at V came to 1 base and at J to 2 bases, leaving 2 bases not matched to a gene. The length of the CDR3 is 15 residues. Written as DNA, the CDR3 is TGTGCCAGCAGCTTAGTCGGACAGGGCAATCAGCCCCAGCATTTT. The encoded protein is CASSLVGQGNQPQHF.

This sequence joins TRBV7-9 and TRBJ2-7; D is unclear. V shed 0 bases and J shed 6 bases, with 3 bases lying between them. Germline V CDR1 and CDR2: SEHNR, FQNEAQ (reference sequence). This CDR3 spans 11 amino acids. The CDR3 nucleotides read TGTGCCAGCAGCTTAGCTCGCGAGCAGTACTTC. Translating it yields CASSLAREQYF. The full variable domain, with the rest looked up from reference TRBV7-9 and TRBJ2-7, is DTGVSQNPRHKITKRGQNVTFRCDPISEHNRLYWYRQTLGQGPEFLTYFQNEAQLEKSRLLSDRFSAERPKGSFSTLEIQRTEQGDSAMYLCASSLAREQYFGPGTRLTVT.

This chain links TRBV23-1 with TRBJ1-6; a weak D match, TRBD1 (5 bases). TRBV23-1 falls under the ORF class, with uncertain function. The CDR3 is 17 amino acids. Trimming stripped 1 base from V and 7 bases from J, with 17 bases between. The CDR3, as DNA: TGCGCCAGCAGTCAATGGGGGGGGGAGGAGATGAATTCACCCCTCCACTTT. This sequence encodes CASSQWGGEEMNSPLHF.

The rearrangement joins TRBV9 to TRBJ2-2, with 7 positions matching TRBD2. J was trimmed by 2 bases and V by 4 bases; bases with no gene match: 5. Per the germline V gene, CDR1 is SGDLS and CDR2 is YYNGEE. This CDR3 is 15 amino acids long. The CDR3 bases are TGTGCCAGCAGCCGGGCTAGCGGTAACACCGGGGAGCTGTTTTTT. Protein product: CASSRASGNTGELFF.

A few counts support this clone. Here the CDR3 DNA reads TGTGCCAGTAGTATAGGGGGGCCGGATCCTGGCTACACCTTC. Its protein is CASSIGGPDPGYTF. The chain combines TRBV19 with TRBJ1-2; a weak D match, TRBD1 (6 bases). Trimming pared 1 base from V and 7 bases from J, leaving 13 bases between. The CDR3 length is 14 residues. Germline CDR1 reads LNHDA; CDR2 reads SQIVND (reference sequence).

This clone was detected only once. The J gene is TRBJ1-2, the V gene TRBV28, with D perhaps matching TRBD1 (5 bases). CDR1 and CDR2 from the germline V gene are MDHEN and SYDVKM. V lost 10 bases to trimming and J lost 3 bases, with 18 bases between them. CDR3 length equals 14 residues. The CDR3, as DNA: TGTGCCATCACCACCCGGCAGGGCCACTATGGCTACACCTTC. This sequence encodes CAITTRQGHYGYTF.

The chain recombines TRBV6-5 with TRBJ2-5; 9 bases map to TRBD1. V lost 2 bases and J lost 5; bases outside the gene matches: 9. The CDR3 runs to 16 residues. Germline-derived CDR1 and CDR2 are MNHEY and SVGAGI. This CDR3 is CASSYNLGQGRETQYF. The CDR3 DNA follows: TGTGCCAGCAGTTACAACCTAGGACAGGGGAGGGAGACCCAGTACTTC.

V is TRBV5-4 and J is TRBJ2-7, with 7 bases aligning to TRBD1. Looked up from germline, CDR1 is SGHNT and CDR2 is YYREEE (reference sequence). Germline trimming cut 4 bases from V and 6 bases from J; bases unmatched to any gene: 4. The CDR3 loop spans 12 amino acids. The CDR3 nucleotides read TGTGCCAGCAGCCCCGGGACAGCCGAGCAGTACTTC. It is translated as CASSPGTAEQYF.